This paragraph reports one TCR beta chain. This sample is drawn from a study of T cell responses to AZD1222 COVID-19 vaccine. Assay used: immunoSEQ multiplex PCR; TCRdb lists only in-frame clones, some missing. The sample lists some 150,000 clones, 85% to 95% occurring once. CDR1 and CDR2 from the germline V gene are SGHTA and FQGNSA. Trimming took off 2 bases at V and 4 bases at J, with 8 bases between the two ends. This CDR3 contains 13 residues. This clonotype was obtained from an adult in good health. The source material was peripheral blood, sampled on day 0 of MenACWY control vaccination. The chain is built from TRBV7-2 and TRBJ1-1; possibly TRBD1 for D (5 bases). The CDR3 nucleotides are TGTGCCAGCAGCTTAAGGGGCAGCACTGAAGCTTTCTTT. The encoded protein is CASSLRGSTEAFF.